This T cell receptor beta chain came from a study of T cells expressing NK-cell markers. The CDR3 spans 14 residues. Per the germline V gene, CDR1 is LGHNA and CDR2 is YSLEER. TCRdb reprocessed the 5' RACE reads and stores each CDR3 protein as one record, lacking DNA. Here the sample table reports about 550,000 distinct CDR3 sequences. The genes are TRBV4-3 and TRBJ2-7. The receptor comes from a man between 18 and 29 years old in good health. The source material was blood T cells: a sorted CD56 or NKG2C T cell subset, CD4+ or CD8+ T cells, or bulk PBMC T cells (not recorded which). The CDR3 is CASSQQDSSYEQYF.